Presented here are 19 T cell receptor beta chains from one specimen sequenced in a study of OX40 agonist ivuxolimab in advanced cancers. The method was immunoSEQ multiplex PCR; TCRdb's version includes in-frame clones alone and lacks a portion of them. This sample has roughly 50,000 clones; about nine tenths occur once, and the top ten carry more than 6.5%. Sample: CD4+ or CD8+ T cells sorted from blood, taken in a trial of the OX40 agonist ivuxolimab. All receptors come from an adult with an advanced solid tumor such as melanoma, head and neck, liver or kidney cancer.

The rearrangement joins TRBV7-2 to TRBJ2-7; D unclear. The CDR3 is 13 amino acids. The V end lost 2 bases, the J end lost 0 bases, and 5 bases lay between the germline ends. CDR1 is SGHTA, CDR2 FQGNSA, per germline. This CDR3 reads CASSLPSSYEQYF. CDR3 sequence (DNA): TGTGCCAGCAGCTTACCCAGCTCCTACGAGCAGTACTTC. Supplemented by reference TRBV7-2 and TRBJ2-7, the full variable domain reads GAGVSQSPSNKVTEKGKDVELRCDPISGHTALYWYRQSLGQGLEFLIYFQGNSAPDKSGLPSDRFSAERTGGSVSTLTIQRTQQEDSAVYLCASSLPSSYEQYFGPGTRLTVT.

The chain carries TRBV19 and TRBJ2-1, with 9 positions matching TRBD1. CDR3 length: 14 residues. Germline CDR1 reads LNHDA; CDR2 reads SQIVND (reference sequence). V shed 8 bases and J 4 bases; nucleotides not matched to a gene: 6. CDR3 loop: CASEGQGGYNEQFF. DNA for the CDR3: TGTGCCAGTGAGGGACAGGGTGGGTACAATGAGCAGTTCTTC.

This clone has a single count. V usage is TRBV30 and J usage is TRBJ2-1, with TRBD2 matching 9 bases. This CDR3 has 13 residues. Germline assignment: CDR1 GTSNPN and CDR2 SVGIG (reference sequence). Unmatched junction bases numbered 2, after V lost 4 bases and J lost 4 bases. CDR3 sequence: CAWISGGYNEQFF. The CDR3 nucleotides are TGTGCCTGGATTAGCGGGGGTTACAATGAGCAGTTCTTC.

The J gene is TRBJ2-7, the V gene TRBV10-3; 7 bases align to TRBD2. V trimming: 4 bases; J trimming: 0 bases; junction bases outside the gene matches: 6. Germline V CDR1 and CDR2: ENHRY, SYGVKD. The CDR3 has 15 amino acids. CDR3 sequence: CAISGGGVSSYEQYF. The CDR3 DNA reads as TGTGCCATCAGTGGTGGGGGGGTGAGCTCCTACGAGCAGTACTTC.

The genes are TRBV13 and TRBJ1-4, with 7 bases that match TRBD1. Trimming removed 3 bases from V and 4 bases from J; junction bases left unmatched: 2. Germline assignment: CDR1 PRHDT and CDR2 FYEKMQ (reference sequence). This CDR3 has 14 residues. The CDR3 spells CASSLGQINEKLFF. In nucleotides, the CDR3 is TGTGCCAGCAGCTTGGGACAGATTAATGAAAAACTGTTTTTT.

This chain connects TRBV2 to TRBJ2-4, with D hard to call. The CDR3 loop spans 12 amino acids. Germline-derived CDR1 and CDR2 are SNHLY and FYNNEI. Between the trimmed V and J ends, which lost 1 base and 7 bases, there was a span of 5 bases. CDR3 bases: TGTGCCAGCAGTGAAGGCTCCAACATTCAGTACTTC. This sequence encodes CASSEGSNIQYF.

This clone was seen a single time. The V call is TRBV6-5, the J call TRBJ1-5; D call uncertain. The V end lost 0 bases, the J end lost 0 bases, and 3 bases lay between the germline ends. The CDR3 runs 14 residues. Germline CDR1 and CDR2: MNHEY and SVGAGI. CDR3 in DNA: TGTGCCAGCAGTTACTCGCCTAGCAATCAGCCCCAGCATTTT. Protein: CASSYSPSNQPQHF.

V is TRBV5-1 and J is TRBJ1-2; D is ambiguous. Trimming removed 0 bases from V and 1 base from J, with 10 bases in between. The CDR3 is 15 amino acids. CDR1 is SGHRS and CDR2 is YFSETQ in the germline V gene. CDR3 sequence: CASSLEGGVNYGYTF. CDR3 in DNA: TGCGCCAGCAGCTTGGAAGGAGGAGTTAACTATGGCTACACCTTC. Full variable domain (missing parts from reference TRBV5-1 and TRBJ1-2): KAGVTQTPRYLIKTRGQQVTLSCSPISGHRSVSWYQQTPGQGLQFLFEYFSETQRNKGNFPGRFSGRQFSNSRSEMNVSTLELGDSALYLCASSLEGGVNYGYTFGSGTRLTVV.

The gene calls are TRBV4-1 and TRBJ1-4; TRBD1 is a possible D gene (5 bases). The germline V gene encodes CDR1 MGHRA and CDR2 YSYEKL. Trimming shortened V by 3 bases and J by 0 bases, and 14 bases separated the two germline ends. The CDR3 consists of 17 residues. DNA of the CDR3: TGCGCCAGCAGCCAGGGACGGACCATTACAACTAATGAAAAACTGTTTTTT. Its protein product is CASSQGRTITTNEKLFF.

The chain uses TRBV6-5 and TRBJ1-1; TRBD1 might be the D (5 bases). Germline CDR1 MNHEY, CDR2 SVGAGI. V lost 4 bases and J lost 1, with 16 bases in between. The CDR3 is 16 residues long. The CDR3 nucleotides read TGTGCCAGCAGTTTTCCCAGACAGACGGGGAACACTGAAGCTTTCTTT. Amino acids: CASSFPRQTGNTEAFF.

Worth noting for this clone: The sample contains more than one DNA sequence encoding this CDR3. The chain has TRBV14 and TRBJ2-2; TRBD2 might be the D (5 bases). This CDR3 comprises 13 residues. Trimming removed 2 bases at V and 6 bases at J, with 7 bases between. Germline CDR1 and CDR2: SGHDN and FVKESK. The CDR3 loop reads CASSQTGAGELFF. The CDR3 DNA reads TGTGCCAGCAGCCAAACCGGGGCCGGGGAGCTGTTTTTT.

Notes on this clone: This CDR3 fails to terminate in the conserved phenylalanine or tryptophan, so it likely reflects a read error. The chain uses TRBV7-9 and TRBJ1-2, with unresolved D. This CDR3 has 14 residues. Deletions cut 4 bases from V and 4 bases from J, with 13 bases between. Germline lookup yields CDR1 SEHNR and CDR2 FQNEAQ (reference sequence). CDR3 sequence (DNA): TGTGCCAGCAGCTCTACGCTGGGCGGCTATGGCTACACCCTC. This codes for CASSSTLGGYGYTL.

The rearrangement joins TRBV6-6 to TRBJ1-4; D gene ambiguous. Germline loops: CDR1 MNHNY, CDR2 SVGAGI (reference sequence). Trimming removed 6 bases at V and 6 bases at J, with 11 bases between. The CDR3 covers 13 residues. CDR3 sequence reads: CASRLRVDEKLFF. As DNA, the CDR3 is TGTGCCAGCAGACTTAGGGTTGATGAAAAACTGTTTTTT.

Note on this clone: Other DNA sequences in the same sample also yield this CDR3. The chain has TRBV5-1 and TRBJ2-7, with D unclear. Germline V lookup: CDR1 SGHRS, CDR2 YFSETQ. This CDR3 comprises 13 residues. This CDR3 is CASSLGWGSEQYV. The CDR3 DNA reads as TGTGCCAGCAGCTTGGGGTGGGGTAGCGAGCAGTACGTC.

This clone has just one count. The V gene is TRBV5-6, the J gene TRBJ1-1; no definite D call. Trimming shortened V by 0 bases and J by 5 bases, and 2 bases separated the two germline ends. Germline V lookup: CDR1 SGHDT, CDR2 YYEEEE. CDR3 length: 11 residues. The DNA of the CDR3 is TGTGCCAGCAGCTTGGGTACTGAAGCTTTCTTT. Translated, it gives CASSLGTEAFF.

The chain combines TRBV6-6 with TRBJ1-1, with a tentative D call TRBD1 (6 bases). Trimming shortened V by 5 bases and J by 1 base, and 8 bases separated the two germline ends. CDR1 is MNHNY and CDR2 is SVGAGI in the germline V gene (reference sequence). This CDR3 comprises 13 residues. In DNA, the CDR3 is TGTGCCAGCAGTCGGACAGAGAACACTGAAGCTTTCTTT. Translating gives CASSRTENTEAFF.

This chain joins TRBV6-5 and TRBJ2-1, with TRBD1 matching over 7 bases. The length of the CDR3 is 16 residues. J lost 1 base, V lost 2 bases, and 5 bases had no gene match. Per germline, CDR1 MNHEY and CDR2 SVGAGI. CDR3 sequence reads: CASSYTQGRSYNEQFF. CDR3 in DNA: TGTGCCAGCAGTTACACACAGGGGCGGTCCTACAATGAGCAGTTCTTC.

The V call is TRBV6-1, the J call TRBJ1-1; TRBD1 agrees at 9 bases. Germline trimming cut 8 bases from V and 4 bases from J; bases unmatched to any gene: 2. The CDR3 is 12 residues long. The germline CDR1 and CDR2 sequences are MNHNS and SASEGT. The CDR3 sequence: CASGTGITEAFF. CDR3 bases: TGTGCCAGCGGGACAGGGATCACTGAAGCTTTCTTT.

The chain employs TRBV4-1 and TRBJ2-7; D might be TRBD2 (6 bases). This CDR3 region has 17 residues. V gave up 0 bases and J gave up 0 bases, with 15 bases separating them. Germline V gene data show CDR1 as MGHRA and CDR2 as YSYEKL. DNA of the CDR3: TGCGCCAGCAGCCAAGATCCTTGGGACTCGAGCTCCTACGAGCAGTACGTC. It specifies CASSQDPWDSSSYEQYV.